The clone carrying this TCR beta chain was counted a single time. This entry comes from a study of blood T cell repertoires in COVID-19. On the study more broadly: The United States, Italy and Spain were the sources of the acute and convalescent COVID-19 samples.

In the original processing: The assay estimated nucleated cells by amplifying reference gene primers. The assay was immunoSEQ multiplex PCR, and TCRdb's table has in-frame clones only and misses some. V, J and clone size were drawn from that table, and D and trimming were deduced from the DNA. The table lists roughly 330,000 clones, approximately 88% of them singletons. This TCR was sampled from a man aged 25 to 40 with COVID-19, enrolled during active disease. The source material was peripheral blood.

CDR3 DNA: TGTGCCAGCAGTTATTTCGGACAAGCTGAAGCTTTCTTT. Translated: CASSYFGQAEAFF. The chain recombines TRBV6-2 or TRBV6-3 with TRBJ1-1, with a tentative D call TRBD1 (5 bases). This CDR3 comprises 13 residues. The V gene's germline CDR1 is MNHEY and CDR2 SVGEGT. V was pared by 3 bases and J by 6 bases, with 11 bases between.